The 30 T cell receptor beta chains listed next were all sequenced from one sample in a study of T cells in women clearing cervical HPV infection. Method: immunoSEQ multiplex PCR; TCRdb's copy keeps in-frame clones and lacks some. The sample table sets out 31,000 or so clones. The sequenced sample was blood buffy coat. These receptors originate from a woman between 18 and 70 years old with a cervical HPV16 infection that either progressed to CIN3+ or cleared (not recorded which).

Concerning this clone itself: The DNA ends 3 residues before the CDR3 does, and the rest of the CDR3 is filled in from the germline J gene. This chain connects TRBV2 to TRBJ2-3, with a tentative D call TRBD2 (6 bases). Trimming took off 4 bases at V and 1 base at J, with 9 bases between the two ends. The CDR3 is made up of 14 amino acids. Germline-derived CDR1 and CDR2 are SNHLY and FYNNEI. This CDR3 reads CASSGWGGTDTQYF. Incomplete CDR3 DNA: TGTGCCAGCAGTGGATGGGGGGGCACAGATACG.

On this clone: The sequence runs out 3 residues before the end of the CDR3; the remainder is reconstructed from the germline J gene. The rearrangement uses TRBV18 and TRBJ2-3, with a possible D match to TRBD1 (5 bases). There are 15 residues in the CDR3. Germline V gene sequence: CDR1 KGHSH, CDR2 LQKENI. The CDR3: CASSPREGAEETQYF. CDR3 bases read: TGTGCCAGCTCTCCTAGAGAAGGGGCGGAAGAGACG.

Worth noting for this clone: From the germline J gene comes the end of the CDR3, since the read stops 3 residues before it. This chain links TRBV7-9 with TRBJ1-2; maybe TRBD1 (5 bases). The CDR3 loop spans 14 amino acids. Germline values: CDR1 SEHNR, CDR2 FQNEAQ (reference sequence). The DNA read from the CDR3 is TGTGCCAGCAGCTTAGGCAGGGCCCGAGATACC. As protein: CASSLGRARDT. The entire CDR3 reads CASSLGRARDTYTF.

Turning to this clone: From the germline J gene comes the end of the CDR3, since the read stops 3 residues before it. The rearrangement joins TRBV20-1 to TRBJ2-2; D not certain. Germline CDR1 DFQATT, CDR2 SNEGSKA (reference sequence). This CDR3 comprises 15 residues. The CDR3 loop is CSARVDSSYNSPLFF. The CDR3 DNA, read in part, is TGCAGTGCTAGAGTCGATAGCTCCTATAATTCACCG.

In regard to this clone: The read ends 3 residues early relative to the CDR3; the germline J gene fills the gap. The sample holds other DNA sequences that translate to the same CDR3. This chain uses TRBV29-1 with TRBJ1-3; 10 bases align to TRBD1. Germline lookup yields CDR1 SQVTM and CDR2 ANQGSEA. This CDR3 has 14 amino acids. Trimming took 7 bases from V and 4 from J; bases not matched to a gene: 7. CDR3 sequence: CSARDRGQGNTIYF. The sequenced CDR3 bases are TGCAGCGCCCGAGACAGGGGGCAAGGAAACACC. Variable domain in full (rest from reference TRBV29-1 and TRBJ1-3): SAVISQKPSRDICQRGTSLTIQCQVDSQVTMMFWYRQQPGQSLTLIATANQGSEATYESGFVIDKFPISRPNLTFSTLTVSNMSPEDSSIYLCSARDRGQGNTIYFGEGSWLTVV.

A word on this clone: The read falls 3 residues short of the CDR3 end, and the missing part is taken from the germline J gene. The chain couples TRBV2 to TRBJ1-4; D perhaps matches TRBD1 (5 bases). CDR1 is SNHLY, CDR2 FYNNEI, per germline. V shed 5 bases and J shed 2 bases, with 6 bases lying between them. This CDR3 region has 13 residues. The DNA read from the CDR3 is TGTGCCAGCAGTTACAGGACTAATGAAAAA. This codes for CASSYRTNEK. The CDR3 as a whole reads CASSYRTNEKLFF. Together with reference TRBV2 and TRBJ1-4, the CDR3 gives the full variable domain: EPEVTQTPSHQVTQMGQEVILRCVPISNHLYFYWYRQILGQKVEFLVSFYNNEISEKSEIFDDQFSVERPDGSNFTLKIRSTKLEDSAMYFCASSYRTNEKLFFGSGTQLSVL.

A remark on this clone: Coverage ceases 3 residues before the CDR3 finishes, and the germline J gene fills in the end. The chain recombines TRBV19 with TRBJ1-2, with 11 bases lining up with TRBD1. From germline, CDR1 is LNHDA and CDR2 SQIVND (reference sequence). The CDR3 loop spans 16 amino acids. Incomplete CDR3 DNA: TGTGCCAGTAGTGTCATCGGGACAGGGGGAAGAGAAGGC. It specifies CASSVIGTGGREG. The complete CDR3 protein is CASSVIGTGGREGYTF. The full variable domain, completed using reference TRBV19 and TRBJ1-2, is DGGITQSPKYLFRKEGQNVTLSCEQNLNHDAMYWYRQDPGQGLRLIYYSQIVNDFQKGDIAEGYSVSREKKESFPLTVTSAQKNPTAFYLCASSVIGTGGREGYTFGSGTRLTVV.

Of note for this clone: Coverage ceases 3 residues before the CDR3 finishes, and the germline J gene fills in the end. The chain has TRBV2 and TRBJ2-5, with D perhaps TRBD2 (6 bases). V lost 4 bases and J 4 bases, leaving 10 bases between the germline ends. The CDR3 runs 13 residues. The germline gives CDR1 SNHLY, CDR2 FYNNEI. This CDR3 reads CASSVQGGETQYF. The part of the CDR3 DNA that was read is TGTGCCAGCAGTGTCCAGGGAGGAGAGACC.

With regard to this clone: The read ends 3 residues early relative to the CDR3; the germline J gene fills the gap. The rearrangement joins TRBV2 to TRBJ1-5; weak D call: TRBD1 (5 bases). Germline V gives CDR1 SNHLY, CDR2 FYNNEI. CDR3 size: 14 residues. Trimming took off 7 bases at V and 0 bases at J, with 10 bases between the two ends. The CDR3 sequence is CASTGTYSNQPQHF. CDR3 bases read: TGTGCCAGCACAGGGACTTATAGCAATCAGCCC.

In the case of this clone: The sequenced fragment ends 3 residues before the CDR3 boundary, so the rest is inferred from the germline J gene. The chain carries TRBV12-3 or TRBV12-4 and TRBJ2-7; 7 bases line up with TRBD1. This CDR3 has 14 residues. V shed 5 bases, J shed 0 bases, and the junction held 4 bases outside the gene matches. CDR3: CASSLRTGSYEQYF. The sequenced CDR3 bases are TGTGCCAGCAGTCTCCGGACAGGCTCCTACGAG.

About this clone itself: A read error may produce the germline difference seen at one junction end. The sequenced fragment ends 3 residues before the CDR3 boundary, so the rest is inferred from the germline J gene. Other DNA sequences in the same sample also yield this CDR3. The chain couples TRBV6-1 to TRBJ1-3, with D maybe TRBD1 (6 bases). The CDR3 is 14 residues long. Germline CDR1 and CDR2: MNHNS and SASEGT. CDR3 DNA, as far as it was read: TGTGCCAGCAGTGACCGGGGGGGCAGAAACACA. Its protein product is CASSDRGGRNT. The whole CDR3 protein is CASSDRGGRNTIYF.

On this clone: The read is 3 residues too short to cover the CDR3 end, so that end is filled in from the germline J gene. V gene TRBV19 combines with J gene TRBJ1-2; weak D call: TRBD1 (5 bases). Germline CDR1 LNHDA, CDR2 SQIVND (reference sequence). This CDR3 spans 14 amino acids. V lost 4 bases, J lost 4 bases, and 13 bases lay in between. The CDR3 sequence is CASSRVTEIYGYTF. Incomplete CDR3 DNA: TGTGCCAGTAGTAGGGTGACAGAGATCTATGGC. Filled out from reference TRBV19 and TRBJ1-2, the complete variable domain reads DGGITQSPKYLFRKEGQNVTLSCEQNLNHDAMYWYRQDPGQGLRLIYYSQIVNDFQKGDIAEGYSVSREKKESFPLTVTSAQKNPTAFYLCASSRVTEIYGYTFGSGTRLTVV.

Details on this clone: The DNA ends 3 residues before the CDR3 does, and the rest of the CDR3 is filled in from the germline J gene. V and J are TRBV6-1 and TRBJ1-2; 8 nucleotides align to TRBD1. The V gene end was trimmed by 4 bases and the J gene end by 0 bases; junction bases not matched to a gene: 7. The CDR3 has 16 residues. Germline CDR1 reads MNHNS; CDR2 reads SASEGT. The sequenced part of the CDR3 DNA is TGTGCCAGCAGTGTGGGAAGACAGGGGCCTAACTATGGC. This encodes CASSVGRQGPNYG. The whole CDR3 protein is CASSVGRQGPNYGYTF.

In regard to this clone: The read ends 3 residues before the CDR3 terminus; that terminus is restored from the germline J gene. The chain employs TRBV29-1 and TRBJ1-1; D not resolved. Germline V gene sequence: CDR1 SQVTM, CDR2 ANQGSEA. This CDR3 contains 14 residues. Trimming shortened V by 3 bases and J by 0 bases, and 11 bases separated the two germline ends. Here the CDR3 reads CSVDFTTMNTEAFF. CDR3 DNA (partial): TGCAGCGTTGATTTTACAACAATGAACACTGAA.

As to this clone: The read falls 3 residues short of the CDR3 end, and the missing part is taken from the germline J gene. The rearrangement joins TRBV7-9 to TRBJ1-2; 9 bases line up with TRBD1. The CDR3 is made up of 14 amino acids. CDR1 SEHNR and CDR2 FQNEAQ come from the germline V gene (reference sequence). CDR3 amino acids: CATKPGTGLDTYTF. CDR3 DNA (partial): TGTGCCACCAAGCCCGGGACAGGGTTAGATACC.

The CDR3 DNA, read in part, is TGCGCCAGCAGCTTGGACTGGGCGGGAAGTGACGAG. It codes for CASSLDWAGSDE. The whole CDR3 sequence reads CASSLDWAGSDEQYF. This rearrangement joins TRBV5-1 to TRBJ2-7, with D maybe TRBD2 (6 bases). The read comes to an end 3 residues before the CDR3 does, leaving the germline J gene to fill in the end. This CDR3 spans 15 amino acids. The germline CDR1 and CDR2 sequences are SGHRS and YFSETQ. The V gene lost 0 bases and the J gene lost 5 bases, with 15 bases spanning the gap.

CDR3: CASSSGVGDTQYF. The sequenced CDR3 bases are TGTGCCAGCAGCTCGGGGGTTGGGGATACG. The V and J genes are TRBV7-9 and TRBJ2-3, with a tentative D call TRBD2 (6 bases). The read stops 3 residues short of the end of the CDR3; the missing end is completed from the germline J gene. This CDR3 spans 13 amino acids. The germline V gene encodes CDR1 SEHNR and CDR2 FQNEAQ (reference sequence). Trimming pared 4 bases from V and 6 bases from J, leaving 11 bases between.

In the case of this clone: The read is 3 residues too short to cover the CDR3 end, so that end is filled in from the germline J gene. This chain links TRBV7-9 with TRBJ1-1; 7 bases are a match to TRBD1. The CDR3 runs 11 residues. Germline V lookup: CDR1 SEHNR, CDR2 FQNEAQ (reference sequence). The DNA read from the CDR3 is TGTGCCAGCAGCTTGGGACAGAAA. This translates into CASSLGQK. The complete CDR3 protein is CASSLGQKAFF.

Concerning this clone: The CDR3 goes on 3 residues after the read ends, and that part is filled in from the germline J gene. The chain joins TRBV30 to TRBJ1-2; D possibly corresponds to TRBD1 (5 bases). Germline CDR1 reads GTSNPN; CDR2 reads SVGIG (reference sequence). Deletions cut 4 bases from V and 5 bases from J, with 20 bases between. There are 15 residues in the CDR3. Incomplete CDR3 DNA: TGTGCCTGGACGGGAGGGGCAGGGATTTGGTATGGC. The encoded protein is CAWTGGAGIWYG. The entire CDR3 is CAWTGGAGIWYGYTF.

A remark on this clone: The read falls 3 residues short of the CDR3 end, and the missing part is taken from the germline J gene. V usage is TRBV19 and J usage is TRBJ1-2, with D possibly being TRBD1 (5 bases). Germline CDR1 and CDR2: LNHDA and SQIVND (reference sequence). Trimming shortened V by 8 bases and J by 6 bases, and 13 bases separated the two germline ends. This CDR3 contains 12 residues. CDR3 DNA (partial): TGTGCCAGTGGACAAGGCATTCATGGC. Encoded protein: CASGQGIHG. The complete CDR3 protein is CASGQGIHGYTF.

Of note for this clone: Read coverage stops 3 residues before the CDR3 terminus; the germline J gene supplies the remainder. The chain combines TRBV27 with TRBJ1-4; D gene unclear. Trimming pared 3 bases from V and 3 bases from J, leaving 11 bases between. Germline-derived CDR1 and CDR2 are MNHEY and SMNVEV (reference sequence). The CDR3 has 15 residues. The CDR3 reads CASSLRARANEKLFF. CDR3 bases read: TGTGCCAGCAGTTTGCGAGCTCGGGCTAATGAAAAA.

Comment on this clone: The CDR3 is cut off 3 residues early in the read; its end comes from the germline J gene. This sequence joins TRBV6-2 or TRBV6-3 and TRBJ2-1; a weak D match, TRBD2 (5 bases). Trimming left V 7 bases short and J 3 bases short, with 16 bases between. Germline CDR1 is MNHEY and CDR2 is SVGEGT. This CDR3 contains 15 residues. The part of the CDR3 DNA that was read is TGTGCCAGCAAGGAATCTGTCGGGGTCTACAATGAG. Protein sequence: CASKESVGVYNE. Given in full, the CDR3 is CASKESVGVYNEQFF.

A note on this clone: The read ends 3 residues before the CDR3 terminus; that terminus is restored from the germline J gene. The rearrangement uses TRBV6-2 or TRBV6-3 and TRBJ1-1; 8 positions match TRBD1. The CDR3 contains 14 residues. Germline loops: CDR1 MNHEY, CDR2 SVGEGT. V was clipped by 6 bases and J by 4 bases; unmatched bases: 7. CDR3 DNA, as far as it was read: TGTGCCAGCAGGCCACAGGGGGAGGTCACTGAA. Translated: CASRPQGEVTE. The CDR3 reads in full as CASRPQGEVTEAFF.

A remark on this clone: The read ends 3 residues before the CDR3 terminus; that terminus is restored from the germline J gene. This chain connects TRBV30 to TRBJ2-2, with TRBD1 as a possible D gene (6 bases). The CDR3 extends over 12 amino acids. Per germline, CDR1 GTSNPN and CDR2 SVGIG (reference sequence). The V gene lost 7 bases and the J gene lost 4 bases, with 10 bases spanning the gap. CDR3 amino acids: CASNRVTGELFF. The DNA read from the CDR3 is TGTGCCTCGAACAGGGTCACCGGGGAG.

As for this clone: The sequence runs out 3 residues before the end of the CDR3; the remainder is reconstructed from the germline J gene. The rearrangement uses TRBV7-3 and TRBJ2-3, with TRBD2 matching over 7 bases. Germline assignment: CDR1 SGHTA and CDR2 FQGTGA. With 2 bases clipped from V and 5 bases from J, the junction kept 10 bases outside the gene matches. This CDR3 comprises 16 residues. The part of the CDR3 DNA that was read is TGTGCCAGCAGCTTATTCGGGGGGAGTCGAGGAGATACG. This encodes CASSLFGGSRGDT. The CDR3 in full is CASSLFGGSRGDTQYF.

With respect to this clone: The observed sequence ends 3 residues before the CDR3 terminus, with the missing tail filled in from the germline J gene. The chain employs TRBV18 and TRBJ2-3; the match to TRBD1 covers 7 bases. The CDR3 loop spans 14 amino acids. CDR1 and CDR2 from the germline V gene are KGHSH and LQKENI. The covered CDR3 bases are TGTGCCAGCTCACCAAGGGGACAGCAAGAGACG. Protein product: CASSPRGQQET. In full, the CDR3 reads CASSPRGQQETQYF.

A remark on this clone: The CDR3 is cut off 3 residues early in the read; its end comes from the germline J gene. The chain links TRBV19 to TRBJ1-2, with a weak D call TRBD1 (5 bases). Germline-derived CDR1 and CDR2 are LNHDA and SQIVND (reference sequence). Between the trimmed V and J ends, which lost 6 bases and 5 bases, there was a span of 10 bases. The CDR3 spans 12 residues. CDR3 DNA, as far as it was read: TGTGCCAGTAGAAGAGGGGATTATGGC. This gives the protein CASRRGDYG. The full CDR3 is CASRRGDYGYTF.

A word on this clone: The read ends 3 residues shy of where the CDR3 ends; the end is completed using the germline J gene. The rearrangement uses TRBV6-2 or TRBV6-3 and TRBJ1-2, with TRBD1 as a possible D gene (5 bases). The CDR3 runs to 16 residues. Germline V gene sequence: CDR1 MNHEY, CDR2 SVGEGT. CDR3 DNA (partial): TGTGCCAGCAGTCAGGCTAGCGGGCAGGGAACAGATACC. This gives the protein CASSQASGQGTDT. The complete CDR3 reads CASSQASGQGTDTYTF.

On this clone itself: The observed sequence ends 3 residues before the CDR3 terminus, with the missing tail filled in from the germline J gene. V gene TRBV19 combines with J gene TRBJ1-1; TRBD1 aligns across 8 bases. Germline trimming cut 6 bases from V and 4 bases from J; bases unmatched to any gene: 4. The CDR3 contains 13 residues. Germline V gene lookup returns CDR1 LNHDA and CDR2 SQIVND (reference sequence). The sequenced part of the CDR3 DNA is TGTGCCAGTAGAGGACAGGGCGGCACTGAA. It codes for CASRGQGGTE. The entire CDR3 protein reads CASRGQGGTEAFF.

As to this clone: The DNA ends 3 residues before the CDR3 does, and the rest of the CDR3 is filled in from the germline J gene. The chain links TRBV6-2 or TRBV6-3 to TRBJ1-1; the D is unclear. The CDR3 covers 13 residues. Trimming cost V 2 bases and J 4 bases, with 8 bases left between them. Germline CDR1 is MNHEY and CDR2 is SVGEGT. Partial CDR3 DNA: TGTGCCAGCAGTTACAGCCCCACCACTGAA. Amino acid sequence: CASSYSPTTE. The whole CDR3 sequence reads CASSYSPTTEAFF.